Here is one TCR beta chain with its context. Its specificity is unknown. The data derive from a study of T cells in narcolepsy. Study-wide points: Same-patient CSF and blood CD4+ T cell clonotypes included HCRT-specific and TRIB2-specific autoreactive ones. Some memory CD4+ repertoires had no autoreactive clone sequences.

Sequencing used immunoSEQ multiplex PCR; TCRdb keeps in-frame clones, though not all of them. The sample contains about 40,000 clones, about 87% of which appear only once. With 7 bases clipped from V and 6 bases from J, the junction kept 11 bases outside the gene matches. Per germline, CDR1 MNHNS and CDR2 SASEGT. CDR3 size: 14 residues. The sequence came from a human donor with narcolepsy. The gene calls are TRBV6-1 and TRBJ2-7, with 8 bases identical to TRBD1. The sample comprised CD45RA- memory CD4+ T cells from PBMCs. CDR3 in DNA: TGTGCCAGCATCAAGGACAGGGTGGTTGGCGAGCAGTACTTC. Its translation: CASIKDRVVGEQYF.